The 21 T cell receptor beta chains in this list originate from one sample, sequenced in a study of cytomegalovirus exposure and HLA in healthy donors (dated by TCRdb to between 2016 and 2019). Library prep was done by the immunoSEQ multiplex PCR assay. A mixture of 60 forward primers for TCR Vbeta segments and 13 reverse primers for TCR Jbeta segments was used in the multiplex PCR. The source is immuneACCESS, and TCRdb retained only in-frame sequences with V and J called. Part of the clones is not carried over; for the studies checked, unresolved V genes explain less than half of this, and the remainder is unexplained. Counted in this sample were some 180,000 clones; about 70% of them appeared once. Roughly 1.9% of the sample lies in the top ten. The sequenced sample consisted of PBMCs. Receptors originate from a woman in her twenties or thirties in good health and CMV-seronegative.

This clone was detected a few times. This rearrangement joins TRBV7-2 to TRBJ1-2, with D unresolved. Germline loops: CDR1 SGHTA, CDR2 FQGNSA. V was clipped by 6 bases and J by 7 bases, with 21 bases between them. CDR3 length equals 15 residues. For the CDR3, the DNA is TGTGCCAGCAGGAGCGCAGTAGGAAGGTTGTTTGGCTACACCTTC. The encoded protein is CASRSAVGRLFGYTF.

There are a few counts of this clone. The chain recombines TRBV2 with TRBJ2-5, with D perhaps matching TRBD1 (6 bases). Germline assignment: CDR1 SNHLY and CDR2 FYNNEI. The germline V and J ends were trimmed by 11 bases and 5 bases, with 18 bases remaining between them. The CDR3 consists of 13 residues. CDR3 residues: CACHRVIMETQYF. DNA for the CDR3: TGTGCCTGCCACAGGGTAATTATGGAGACCCAGTACTTC.

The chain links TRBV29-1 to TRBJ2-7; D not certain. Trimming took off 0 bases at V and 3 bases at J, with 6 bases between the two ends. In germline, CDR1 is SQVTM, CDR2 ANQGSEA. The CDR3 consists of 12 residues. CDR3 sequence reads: CSVEDRYYEQYF. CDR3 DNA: TGCAGCGTTGAAGATCGCTACTACGAGCAGTACTTC.

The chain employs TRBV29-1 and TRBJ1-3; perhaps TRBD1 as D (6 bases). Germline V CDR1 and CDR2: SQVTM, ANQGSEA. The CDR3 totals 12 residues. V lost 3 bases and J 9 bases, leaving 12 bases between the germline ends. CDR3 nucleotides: TGCAGCGTTGACACAGGGTTAGGCACCATATATTTT. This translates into CSVDTGLGTIYF.

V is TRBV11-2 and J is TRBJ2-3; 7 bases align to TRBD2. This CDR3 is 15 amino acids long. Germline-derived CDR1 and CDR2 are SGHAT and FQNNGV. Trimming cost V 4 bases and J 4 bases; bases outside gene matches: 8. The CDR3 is CASSSSRLAADTQYF. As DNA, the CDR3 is TGTGCCAGCAGCTCGTCAAGACTAGCAGCAGATACGCAGTATTTT. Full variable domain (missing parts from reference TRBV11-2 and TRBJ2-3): EAGVAQSPRYKIIEKRQSVAFWCNPISGHATLYWYQQILGQGPKLLIQFQNNGVVDDSQLPKDRFSAERLKGVDSTLKIQPAKLEDSAVYLCASSSSRLAADTQYFGPGTRLTVL.

The CDR3 here is CASSQGTAGTYGYTF. The CDR3 region has the DNA TGTGCCAGCAGCCAAGGGACAGCCGGAACGTATGGCTACACCTTC. The rearrangement joins TRBV9 to TRBJ1-2, with 7 bases identical to TRBD1. CDR1 is SGDLS and CDR2 is YYNGEE in the germline V gene. The J segment lost 5 bases and the V segment lost 4 bases, leaving 11 bases of the junction unmatched. This CDR3 contains 15 residues. The variable domain in full, with the rest retrieved from reference TRBV9 and TRBJ1-2, is DSGVTQTPKHLITATGQRVTLRCSPRSGDLSVYWYQQSLDQGLQFLIQYYNGEERAKGNILERFSAQQFPDLHSELNLSSLELGDSALYFCASSQGTAGTYGYTFGSGTRLTVV.

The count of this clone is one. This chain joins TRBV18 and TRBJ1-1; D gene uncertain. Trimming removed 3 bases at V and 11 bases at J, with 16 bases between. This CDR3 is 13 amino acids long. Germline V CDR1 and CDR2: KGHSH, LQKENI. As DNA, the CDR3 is TGTGCCAGCTCACCCTCAGCGGAAGATTATGCTTTCTTT. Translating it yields CASSPSAEDYAFF.

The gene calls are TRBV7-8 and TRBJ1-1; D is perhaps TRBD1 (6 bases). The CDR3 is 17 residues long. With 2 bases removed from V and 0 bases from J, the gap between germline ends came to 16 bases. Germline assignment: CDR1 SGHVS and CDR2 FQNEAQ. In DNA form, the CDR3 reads TGTGCCAGCAGCTTAAACAGGGTGTGGCTATTGAACACTGAAGCTTTCTTT. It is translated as CASSLNRVWLLNTEAFF.

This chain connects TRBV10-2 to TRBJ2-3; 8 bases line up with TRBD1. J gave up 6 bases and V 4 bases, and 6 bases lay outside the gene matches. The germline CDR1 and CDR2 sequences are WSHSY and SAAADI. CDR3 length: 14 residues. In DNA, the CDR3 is TGCGCCAGCAGTGCTGGACAGGGTTCGGATACGCAGTATTTT. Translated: CASSAGQGSDTQYF.

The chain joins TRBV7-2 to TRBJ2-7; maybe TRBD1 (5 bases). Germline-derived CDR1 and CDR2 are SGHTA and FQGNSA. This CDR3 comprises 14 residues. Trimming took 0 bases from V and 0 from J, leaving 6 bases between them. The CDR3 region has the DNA TGTGCCAGCAGCTTAGCAACAGGCTCCTACGAGCAGTACTTC. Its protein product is CASSLATGSYEQYF.

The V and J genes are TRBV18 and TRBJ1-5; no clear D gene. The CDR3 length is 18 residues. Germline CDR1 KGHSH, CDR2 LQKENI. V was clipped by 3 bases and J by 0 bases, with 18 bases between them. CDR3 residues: CASSPPSAAGYSNQPQHF. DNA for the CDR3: TGTGCCAGCTCACCTCCTTCGGCCGCAGGCTATAGCAATCAGCCCCAGCATTTT.

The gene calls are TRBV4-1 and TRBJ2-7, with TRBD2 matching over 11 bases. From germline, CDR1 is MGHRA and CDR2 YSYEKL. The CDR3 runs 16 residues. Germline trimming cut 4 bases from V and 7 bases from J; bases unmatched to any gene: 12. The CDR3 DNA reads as TGCGCCAGCAGCCTAGACCCACTAGCGGGAGTGGGTGAGCAGTACTTC. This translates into CASSLDPLAGVGEQYF.

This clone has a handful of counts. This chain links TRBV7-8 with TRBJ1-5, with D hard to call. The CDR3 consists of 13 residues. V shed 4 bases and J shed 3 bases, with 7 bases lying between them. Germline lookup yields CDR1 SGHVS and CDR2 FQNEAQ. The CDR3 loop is CASSSVLNQPQHF. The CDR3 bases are TGTGCCAGCAGCTCCGTACTCAATCAGCCCCAGCATTTT.

As DNA, the CDR3 is TGTGCCAGTAGCTTCAGGGGGGTAAGTGAGCAGTTCTTC. It yields the protein CASSFRGVSEQFF. The chain couples TRBV19 to TRBJ2-1, with D possibly TRBD1 on 7 matching bases. The CDR3 spans 13 residues. The V gene lost 6 bases and the J gene lost 9 bases, with 15 bases spanning the gap. CDR1 and CDR2 from the germline V gene are LNHDA and SQIVND (reference sequence).

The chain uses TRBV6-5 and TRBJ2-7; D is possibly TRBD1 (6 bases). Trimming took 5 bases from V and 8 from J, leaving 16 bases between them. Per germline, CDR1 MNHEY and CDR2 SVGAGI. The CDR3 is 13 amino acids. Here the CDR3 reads CASSPTGTSKQYF. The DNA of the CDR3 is TGTGCCAGCAGTCCTACCGGGACATCAAAGCAGTACTTC.

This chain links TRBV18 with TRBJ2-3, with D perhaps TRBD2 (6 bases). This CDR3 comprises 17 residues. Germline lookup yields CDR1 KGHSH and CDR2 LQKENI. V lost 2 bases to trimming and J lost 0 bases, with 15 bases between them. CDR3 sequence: CASSPYGSLTSTDTQYF. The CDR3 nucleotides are TGTGCCAGCTCACCATACGGGAGCCTTACTAGCACAGATACGCAGTATTTT.

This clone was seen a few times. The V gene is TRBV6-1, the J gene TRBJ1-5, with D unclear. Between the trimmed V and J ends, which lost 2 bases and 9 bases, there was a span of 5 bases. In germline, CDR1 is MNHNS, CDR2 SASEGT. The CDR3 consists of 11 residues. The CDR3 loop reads CASSELWPQHF. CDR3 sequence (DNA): TGTGCCAGCAGTGAACTTTGGCCCCAGCATTTT.

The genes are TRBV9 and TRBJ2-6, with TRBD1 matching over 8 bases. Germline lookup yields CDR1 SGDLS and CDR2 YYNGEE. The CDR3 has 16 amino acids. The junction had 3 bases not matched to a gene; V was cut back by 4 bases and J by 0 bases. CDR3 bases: TGTGCCAGCAGCCCAGACAGGGGCTCTGGGGCCAACGTCCTGACTTTC. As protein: CASSPDRGSGANVLTF.

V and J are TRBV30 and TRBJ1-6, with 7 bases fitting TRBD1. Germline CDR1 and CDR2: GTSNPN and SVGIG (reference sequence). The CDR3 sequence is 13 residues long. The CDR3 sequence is CAWDTGAASPLHF. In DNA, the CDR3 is TGTGCGTGGGATACAGGGGCCGCTTCACCCCTCCACTTT.

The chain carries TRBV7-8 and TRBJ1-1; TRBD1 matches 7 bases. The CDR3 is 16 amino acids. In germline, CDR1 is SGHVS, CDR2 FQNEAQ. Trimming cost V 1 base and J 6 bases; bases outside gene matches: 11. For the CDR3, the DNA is TGTGCCAGCAGCTTAGGCGCAACACCCGACAGGGCTGAAGCTTTCTTT. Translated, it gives CASSLGATPDRAEAFF.

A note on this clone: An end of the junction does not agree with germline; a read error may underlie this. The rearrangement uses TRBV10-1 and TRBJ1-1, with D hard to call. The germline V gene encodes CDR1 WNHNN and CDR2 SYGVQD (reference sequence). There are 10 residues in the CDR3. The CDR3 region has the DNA TGCGCCAGCAGGTACTCATTTGGTGTCTTT. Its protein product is CASRYSFGVF.